This T cell receptor (beta chain) was captured in a study of T cell responses to AZD1222 COVID-19 vaccine. This CDR3 is built from 14 residues. The germline gives CDR1 LNHDA, CDR2 SQIVND (reference sequence). V was pared by 0 bases and J by 0 bases, with 5 bases between. Some clones are missing from TCRdb's copy, which holds only in-frame ones; the method was immunoSEQ multiplex PCR. This sample carries 150,000 to 200,000 clones, approximately 92% of them seen once, and the ten largest clones take approximately 1.4%. The TCR sequence derives from an adult in good health. The chain is built from TRBV19 and TRBJ1-1; D is uncertain. Sequenced material: peripheral blood, taken on day 0 of AZD1222 vaccination. CDR3 in DNA: TGTGCCAGTAGTATAGATAAGGTGAACACTGAAGCTTTCTTT. Its translation: CASSIDKVNTEAFF.